Described below is a single T cell receptor beta chain sequence and its context. Its antigen is still unknown. After removal of 5 bases from V and 0 bases from J, the junction contained 9 bases not matched to a gene. CDR1 and CDR2 from the germline V gene are SGHNT and YYREEE (reference sequence). The CDR3 sequence is 18 residues long. Once RNA had been extracted, it was reverse transcribed into cDNA to act as the sequencing template. Sequencing was performed with immunoSEQ multiplex PCR; in TCRdb, only in-frame clones are kept and a portion is missing. There are more than 200,000 clones in the sample; about 64% occur only once, and 4% to 5% lies in the top ten. This record comes from a study of CD8+ T cells in alopecia areata. Study-level information: Treated individuals took tofacitinib by mouth, 5 to 10 mg twice daily. Study results and caveats: Both scalp clonality and the expanded CD8+ clones among the top 100 showed a significant decrease with tofacitinib.

Indicated treatment: oral pan-JAK inhibitor, 5-10 mg twice daily. The rearrangement links TRBV5-4 to TRBJ2-3, with 13 bases identical to TRBD2. This specimen was CD4+ T cells sorted from blood, taken at week 4, from a patient treated with tofacitinib. The TCR sequence derives from a human donor with alopecia areata. CDR3 sequence (DNA): TGTGCCAGCAGGAATGGACTAGCGGGGGTTTCTAGCACAGATACGCAGTATTTT. This translates into CASRNGLAGVSSTDTQYF.